This T cell receptor (beta chain) was obtained from a study of blood T cells in healthy people across ages. This clonotype was picked up a small number of times. Germline assignment: CDR1 MNHEY and CDR2 SVGEGT. The V segment lost 7 bases and the J segment 5 bases; nucleotides outside the gene matches: 7. The CDR3 has 14 amino acids. Sample-barcoded 5' priming and a J-beta primer mix drove a second PCR of about 6 to 12 cycles. TCRdb re-derived calls from the 5' RACE reads in MiXCR, one entry per CDR3 protein. The sample has under 2,000,000 distinct CDR3 sequences; roughly 50% are singletons. The TCR comes from a woman between 40 and 55 years old in good health. The sample was blood. V gene TRBV6-2 or TRBV6-3 combines with J gene TRBJ1-5, with 8 bases identical to TRBD1. CDR3 sequence reads: CASIMDREDQPQHF. The CDR3, as DNA: TGTGCCAGCATCATGGACAGGGAAGATCAGCCCCAGCATTTT.